These 18 T cell receptor beta chains were sequenced from one sample in a study of beta chain features in type 1 diabetes. The study reverse transcribed the entire isolated RNA, so it sequenced expressed TCRB transcripts. Only in-frame clones appear in the TCRdb table, and some are missing; sequencing was by immunoSEQ multiplex PCR. This table has about 220,000 clones, under 13% appearing once. Sequenced: central memory CD4+ T cells from blood. Receptor source: a man in his late teens or twenties in good health.

This clone was observed a few times. V and J are TRBV7-9 and TRBJ2-5; 9 bases line up with TRBD2. Germline lookup yields CDR1 SEHNR and CDR2 FQNEAQ (reference sequence). V was pared by 3 bases and J by 10 bases, with 6 bases of the junction left unmatched. The CDR3 covers 13 residues. CDR3 loop: CASSFGREGNQYF. Here the CDR3 DNA reads TGTGCCAGCAGCTTCGGGCGGGAGGGCAACCAGTACTTC.

Only a few counts were recorded for this clone. The genes are TRBV19 and TRBJ2-2; D may match TRBD1 or TRBD2 (5 bases each). The CDR3 is 15 amino acids. Germline values: CDR1 LNHDA, CDR2 SQIVND (reference sequence). Trimming took off 1 base at V and 2 bases at J, with 8 bases between the two ends. DNA for the CDR3: TGTGCCAGTAGTATAGCCGGGGCAAACACCGGGGAGCTGTTTTTT. It is translated as CASSIAGANTGELFF.

This clone was seen more than once but under ten times. The chain has TRBV5-1 and TRBJ2-1; D is ambiguous. This CDR3 region has 14 residues. Trimming cost V 4 bases and J 2 bases, with 10 bases left between them. The V gene's germline CDR1 is SGHRS and CDR2 YFSETQ. This CDR3 reads CASSGGQTYNEQFF. The CDR3 DNA is TGCGCCAGCAGCGGTGGGCAAACCTACAATGAGCAGTTCTTC.

The chain carries TRBV7-9 and TRBJ1-1; D perhaps matches TRBD1 (5 bases). The germline V gene encodes CDR1 SEHNR and CDR2 FQNEAQ (reference sequence). The ends were cut back, 5 bases at V and 1 base at J, with 14 bases in the middle. The CDR3 is made up of 15 amino acids. The CDR3 bases are TGTGCCAGCAGCACCCCGACAGCTAGGAACACTGAAGCTTTCTTT. This translates into CASSTPTARNTEAFF.

The chain joins TRBV2 to TRBJ1-1; 7 nucleotides line up with TRBD1. The CDR3 runs to 12 residues. J lost 11 bases, V lost 2 bases, and 5 bases had no gene match. The germline V gene has CDR1 SNHLY and CDR2 FYNNEI. As DNA, the CDR3 is TGTGCCAGCAGTGAAACGGGACAGTGGGCTTTCTTT. Translated: CASSETGQWAFF.

The chain carries TRBV11-2 and TRBJ2-6; D is perhaps TRBD1 or TRBD2 (5 bases each). The germline gives CDR1 SGHAT, CDR2 FQNNGV. The CDR3 sequence is 15 residues long. Trimming removed 3 bases from V and 4 bases from J, with 10 bases in between. The CDR3 loop reads CASSFGTLGANVLTF. In nucleotides, the CDR3 is TGTGCCAGCAGCTTCGGGACCCTCGGGGCCAACGTCCTGACTTTC. Full variable domain (remainder filled in from reference TRBV11-2 and TRBJ2-6): EAGVAQSPRYKIIEKRQSVAFWCNPISGHATLYWYQQILGQGPKLLIQFQNNGVVDDSQLPKDRFSAERLKGVDSTLKIQPAKLEDSAVYLCASSFGTLGANVLTFGAGSRLTVL.

This clone was seen more than once but under ten times. The V and J genes are TRBV5-4 and TRBJ2-3; no definite D call. This CDR3 contains 14 residues. Germline CDR1 reads SGHNT; CDR2 reads YYREEE (reference sequence). Trimming left V 3 bases short and J 2 bases short, with 10 bases between. CDR3 residues: CASSWPGSTDTQYF. The CDR3 bases are TGTGCCAGCAGCTGGCCGGGCTCCACAGATACGCAGTATTTT.

This rearrangement joins TRBV21-1 to TRBJ2-7; the table's D gene call, TRBD1, was not cross checked with the DNA. TRBV21-1 is assigned pseudogene status. The CDR3 has 14 residues. This chain's CDR3 is CASSKTDRSYEQYF. The CDR3 DNA follows: TGTGCCAGCAGCAAGACGGACAGGAGCTACGAGCAGTACTTC.

This clone was seen a few times. J is TRBJ2-3 and V is TRBV28, with 10 bases matching TRBD1. Germline lookup yields CDR1 MDHEN and CDR2 SYDVKM. The CDR3 spans 15 residues. Trimming cost V 5 bases and J 2 bases; bases outside gene matches: 4. CDR3 in amino acids: CASSRDRGYTDTQYF. The DNA of the CDR3 is TGTGCCAGCAGTCGGGACAGGGGATACACAGATACGCAGTATTTT. The complete variable domain, with remaining parts taken from reference TRBV28 and TRBJ2-3, reads DVKVTQSSRYLVKRTGEKVFLECVQDMDHENMFWYRQDPGLGLRLIYFSYDVKMKEKGDIPEGYSVSREKKERFSLILESASTNQTSMYLCASSRDRGYTDTQYFGPGTRLTVL.

This chain joins TRBV14 and TRBJ2-1, with 7 bases aligning to TRBD2. With 1 base clipped from V and 4 bases from J, the junction kept 7 bases outside the gene matches. Germline V gives CDR1 SGHDN, CDR2 FVKESK. This CDR3 comprises 16 residues. The CDR3 spells CASSQVGLAEYNEQFF. The CDR3 DNA sequence: TGTGCCAGCAGCCAAGTCGGGCTAGCGGAATACAATGAGCAGTTCTTC. Filled out from reference TRBV14 and TRBJ2-1, the complete variable domain reads EAGVTQFPSHSVIEKGQTVTLRCDPISGHDNLYWYRRVMGKEIKFLLHFVKESKQDESGMPNNRFLAERTGGTYSTLKVQPAELEDSGVYFCASSQVGLAEYNEQFFGPGTRLTVL.

CDR3 DNA sequence: TGCGCCAGCAGCCGCGGGGGGCAGGGATCCTCTGGGGCCAACGTCCTGACTTTC. It encodes CASSRGGQGSSGANVLTF. The rearrangement uses TRBV23-1 and TRBJ2-6; 8 nucleotides match TRBD2. TRBV23-1 belongs to the ORF category, with a function that is uncertain. The V segment lost 6 bases and the J segment 0 bases; nucleotides outside the gene matches: 10. The CDR3 is made up of 18 amino acids.

The gene calls are TRBV7-2 and TRBJ2-3, with D perhaps TRBD2 (5 bases). The germline gives CDR1 SGHTA, CDR2 FQGNSA. The CDR3 extends over 14 amino acids. V dropped 1 base and J dropped 6 bases, with 11 bases sitting between them. CDR3 DNA sequence: TGTGCCAGCAGCTTAGTTCGGGATGGGGATACGCAGTATTTT. It codes for CASSLVRDGDTQYF.

The sample holds many counts of this clone. This chain connects TRBV27 to TRBJ2-1, with 10 bases that match TRBD2. Germline-derived CDR1 and CDR2 are MNHEY and SMNVEV (reference sequence). CDR3 length equals 14 residues. V lost 6 bases and J lost 3; bases outside the gene matches: 2. Here the CDR3 DNA reads TGTGCCAGCAGCAGCGGGAGGGTCTACAATGAGCAGTTCTTC. Amino acids: CASSSGRVYNEQFF.

This clone was detected a few times. The rearrangement uses TRBV7-2 and TRBJ1-1, with D tentatively TRBD1 (5 bases). Germline V gene lookup returns CDR1 SGHTA and CDR2 FQGNSA. This CDR3 comprises 12 residues. V gave up 5 bases and J gave up 7 bases, with 11 bases separating them. This CDR3 reads CASSRGRFEAFF. CDR3 sequence (DNA): TGTGCCAGCAGCCGGGGACGGTTTGAAGCTTTCTTT.

The V call is TRBV6-5, the J call TRBJ1-1; maybe TRBD1 (5 bases). The CDR3 totals 15 residues. The V gene's germline CDR1 is MNHEY and CDR2 SVGAGI. Trimming removed 7 bases at V and 1 base at J, with 16 bases between. CDR3 DNA sequence: TGTGCCAGCACCCCTCGGGGCGATCGGAACACTGAAGCTTTCTTT. Amino acid sequence: CASTPRGDRNTEAFF.

The rearrangement links TRBV5-1 to TRBJ2-2, with 9 bases identical to TRBD2. V trimming: 3 bases; J trimming: 4 bases; junction bases outside the gene matches: 7. Germline V gene sequence: CDR1 SGHRS, CDR2 YFSETQ. The CDR3 has 16 amino acids. The CDR3 sequence: CASSSRAGGPTGELFF. CDR3 in DNA: TGCGCCAGCAGCTCTCGAGCGGGAGGCCCCACCGGGGAGCTGTTTTTT.

This clone was found many times. The V gene is TRBV14, the J gene TRBJ2-1; D gene uncertain. The germline gives CDR1 SGHDN, CDR2 FVKESK. CDR3 size: 14 residues. V lost 1 base and J lost 7, with 11 bases in between. As DNA, the CDR3 is TGTGCCAGCAGCCAAGGGACGACTCGTAATGAGCAGTTCTTC. As protein: CASSQGTTRNEQFF.

CDR3 sequence: CASSGTRLPQYF. In DNA form, the CDR3 reads TGTGCCAGCAGTGGCACCCGACTTCCGCAGTATTTT. The chain combines TRBV2 with TRBJ2-3; D ambiguous. Germline CDR1 is SNHLY and CDR2 is FYNNEI. The V gene lost 4 bases and the J gene lost 10 bases, with 12 bases spanning the gap. The CDR3 runs to 12 residues.